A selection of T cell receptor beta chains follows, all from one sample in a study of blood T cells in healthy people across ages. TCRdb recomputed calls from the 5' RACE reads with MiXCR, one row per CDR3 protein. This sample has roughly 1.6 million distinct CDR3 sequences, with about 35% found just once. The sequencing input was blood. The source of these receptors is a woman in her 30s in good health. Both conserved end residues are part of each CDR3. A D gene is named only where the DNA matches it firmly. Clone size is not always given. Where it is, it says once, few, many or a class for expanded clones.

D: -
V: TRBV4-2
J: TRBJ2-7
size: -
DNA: TGTGCCAGCAGCCACTCAAGTTGCGAGCAGTACTTC
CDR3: CASSHSSCEQYF

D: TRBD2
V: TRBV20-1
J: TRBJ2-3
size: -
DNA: TGCAGTGCTAGCGGGGGGGCCCAGACAGATGCGCAGTATTTT
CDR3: CSASGGAQTDAQYF

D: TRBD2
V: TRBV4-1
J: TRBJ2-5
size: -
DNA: TGCGCCAGCAGCCTGAAAGCGGGAAAAGTCCAAGAGACCCAGTACTTC
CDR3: CASSLKAGKVQETQYF

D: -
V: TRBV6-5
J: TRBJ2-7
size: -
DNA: TGTGCCTGCAGTTACTCTAGTGAAGCATACGAGCAGTACTTC
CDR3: CACSYSSEAYEQYF

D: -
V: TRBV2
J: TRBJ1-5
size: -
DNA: TGTGCCAGCAGTGGGACGGGGGGATTCAATCAGCCCCAGCATTTT
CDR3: CASSGTGGFNQPQHF

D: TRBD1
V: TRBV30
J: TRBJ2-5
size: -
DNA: TGTACCTGGAGTGGCATTATCCGGGACAGGGCCGAGAGGGAAGAGACCCAGTACTTC
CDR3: CTWSGIIRDRAEREETQYF

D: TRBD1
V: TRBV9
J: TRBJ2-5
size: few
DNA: TGTGCCAGCAGCGCTCCTGTCAGGGACAGGGGGTTAGAGACCCAGTACTTC
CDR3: CASSAPVRDRGLETQYF

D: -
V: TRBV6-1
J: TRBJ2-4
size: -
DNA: TGTGCCAGCAGTGACCAGGGTTCGGCCAAAAACATTCAGTACTTC
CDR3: CASSDQGSAKNIQYF

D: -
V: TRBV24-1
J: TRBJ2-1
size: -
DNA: TGTGCCACCAGTGATTTTGGCTCCTACAATGAGCAGTTCTTC
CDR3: CATSDFGSYNEQFF

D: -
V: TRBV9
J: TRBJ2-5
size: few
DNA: TGTGCCAGCAGCCTTCGTCCGCAGGGACAAGAGACCCAGTACTTC
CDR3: CASSLRPQGQETQYF

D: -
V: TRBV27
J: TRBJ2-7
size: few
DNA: TGTGCCAGCAGAGACAGGGAGGGCCCCTACTACGAGCAGTACTTC
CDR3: CASRDREGPYYEQYF

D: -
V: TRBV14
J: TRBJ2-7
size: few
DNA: TGTGCCAGCAGCCAAGTCGGCGCAGGGACGCCCCACTACGAGCAGTACTTC
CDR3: CASSQVGAGTPHYEQYF

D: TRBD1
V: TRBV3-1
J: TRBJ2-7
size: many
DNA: TGTGCCAGCAGCCGACGGGACAGGGGGTCCTACGAGCAGTACTTC
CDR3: CASSRRDRGSYEQYF

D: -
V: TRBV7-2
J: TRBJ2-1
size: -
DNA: TGTGCCAGCAGCTTAGCTCCCTTACTGGTTGGCAATGAGCAGTTCTTC
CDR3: CASSLAPLLVGNEQFF

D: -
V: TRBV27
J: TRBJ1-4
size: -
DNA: TGTGCCAGCAGTTTAAGGGAAAATGAAAAACTGTTTTTT
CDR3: CASSLRENEKLFF

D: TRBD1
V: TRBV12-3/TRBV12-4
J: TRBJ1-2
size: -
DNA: TGTGCCAGCAGTCTTTTCCAGACAGGGAACTATGGCTACACCTTC
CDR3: CASSLFQTGNYGYTF

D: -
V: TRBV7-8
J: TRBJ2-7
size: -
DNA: TGTGCCAGCAGCTTAGCGCTGGTAGGGGCCGAGCAGTACTTC
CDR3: CASSLALVGAEQYF

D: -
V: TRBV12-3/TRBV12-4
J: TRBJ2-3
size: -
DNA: TGTGCCAGCACCACCGGCAGCCAGCTAGCGTATTTT
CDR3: CASTTGSQLAYF

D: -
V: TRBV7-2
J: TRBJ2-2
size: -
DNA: TGTGCCAGCAGCTTAAGGACCGAGGGTACCGGGGAGCTGTTTTTT
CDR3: CASSLRTEGTGELFF

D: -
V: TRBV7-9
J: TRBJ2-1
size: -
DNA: TGTGCCAGCAGCTTTTTGGGAGAAGGGTACAATGAGCAGTTCTTC
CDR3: CASSFLGEGYNEQFF

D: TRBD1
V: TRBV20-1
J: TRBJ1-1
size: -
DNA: TGCAGTGCTTACGACAGGGACACTGAAGCTTTCTTT
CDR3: CSAYDRDTEAFF

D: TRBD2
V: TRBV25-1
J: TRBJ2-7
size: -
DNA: TGTGCCAGCAGCGAACCCCGGGAGGGCCTATACGAGCAGTACTTC
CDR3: CASSEPREGLYEQYF

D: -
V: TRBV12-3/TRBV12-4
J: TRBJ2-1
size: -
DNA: TGTGCCAGCACCCCGACTAGGAGTGCGGTAGGTGAGCAGTTCTTC
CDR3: CASTPTRSAVGEQFF

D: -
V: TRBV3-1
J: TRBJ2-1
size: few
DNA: TGTGCCAGCAGCCAAGTGGACGGCAGAAATGAGCAGTTCTTC
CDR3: CASSQVDGRNEQFF

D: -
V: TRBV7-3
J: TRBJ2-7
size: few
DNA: TGTGCCAGCAGCCCCCTAGGGTCCGCCGAGCAGTACTTC
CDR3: CASSPLGSAEQYF

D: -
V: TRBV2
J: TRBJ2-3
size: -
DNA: TGTGCCAGCAGTGAAATCCCTGAAAGTGAGACTAGCACAGATACGCAGTATTTT
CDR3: CASSEIPESETSTDTQYF

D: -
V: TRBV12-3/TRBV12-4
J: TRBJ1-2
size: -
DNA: TGTGCCAGCACCCCGGGGGTGATCGGTGGCTACACCTTC
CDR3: CASTPGVIGGYTF

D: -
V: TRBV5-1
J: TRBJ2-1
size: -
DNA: TGCGCCAGCAGCTTATTAGGGGAAGGGCAGTTCTTC
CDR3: CASSLLGEGQFF

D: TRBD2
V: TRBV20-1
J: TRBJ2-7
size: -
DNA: TGCAGTGCTGAAGGACTAGCGGTTGTGGAGACCTACGAGCAGTACTTC
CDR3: CSAEGLAVVETYEQYF

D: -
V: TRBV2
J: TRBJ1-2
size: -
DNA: TGTGCCAGCAGTGAAAGCGGCCCCTTTGATGGCTACACCTTC
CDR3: CASSESGPFDGYTF

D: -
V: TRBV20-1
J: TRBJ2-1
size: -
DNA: TGCAGTGCTAAAGATCCCATAAGTATCTGGCAGTTCTTC
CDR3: CSAKDPISIWQFF

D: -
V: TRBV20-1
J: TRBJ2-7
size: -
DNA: TGCAGTGCTCACCTAGCCACCCACCCCTCCGAGCAGTACTTC
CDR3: CSAHLATHPSEQYF

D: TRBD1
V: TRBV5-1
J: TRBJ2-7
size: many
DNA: TGCGCCAGCAGCGCCAGGACAGGGCCAGACGAGCAGTACTTC
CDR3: CASSARTGPDEQYF

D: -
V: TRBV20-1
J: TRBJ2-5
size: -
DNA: TGCAGTGTTGGCTCAGGACCCATAACCCAAGGGACCCAGTACTTC
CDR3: CSVGSGPITQGTQYF

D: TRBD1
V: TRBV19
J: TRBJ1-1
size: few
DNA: TGTGCCAGTACCAACCAGGGGGAGAACACTGAAGCTTTCTTT
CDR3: CASTNQGENTEAFF

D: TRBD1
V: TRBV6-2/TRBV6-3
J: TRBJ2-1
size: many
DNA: TGTGCCAGCAGTTACAGACAGGGATGGCAGTTCTTC
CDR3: CASSYRQGWQFF

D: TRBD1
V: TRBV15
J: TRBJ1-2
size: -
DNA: TGTGCCACCAGCAGAGACTCGGACAGGGCCAGTGGCTACACCTTC
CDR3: CATSRDSDRASGYTF